The sequence of this T cell receptor beta chain was determined in a study (dated by TCRdb to about 2016). Its CDR3 holds 15 amino acids, cysteine through phenylalanine. The CDR3 DNA has 45 bases and is translated from base 1. V was cut back by 5 bases and J by 5 bases, leaving a gap of 18 bases between them. CDR1 and CDR2, looked up from the germline V gene, are SGHTA and FQGNSA. In this sample, this clonotype turned up a few times. Its antigen target is currently unknown. No quality values exist for individual bases; no much larger clone is one base distant. The library came from RT-PCR. TCRdb shows the sequencer as Illumina MiSeq. The public reads were run again by TCRdb, first through fastp at Q25 and then through MiXCR, and only productive beta chains were kept. Rows merge per CDR3 protein into single entries with the most common DNA and genes. This sample comprises about 700,000 distinct CDR3 sequences, 11% to 15% of them detected only once. The ten largest clones capture 3.6% of the sample.

This clonotype was obtained from a female donor in good health, serving as a healthy control. The receptor chain draws on TRBV7-2 and TRBJ1-2, with TRBD1 as a weak D call on 6 bases. The specimen was memory CD4+ T cells from blood. The DNA reads as follows: TGTGCCAGCAGCGGGGGGGGCAGGAGCCAATATGGCTACACCTTC. This translates into CASSGGGRSQYGYTF.